This TCR beta chain was sequenced in a study of monozygotic twins with inflammatory bowel disease. Overall study results and limits: Comparison of concordant versus discordant twins revealed no difference in repertoire similarity, possibly due to limited power. Clonotype sharing was lower in IBD patients than healthy twins, most markedly with disease activity. Using the inverse Simpson index, IBD patients had lower TCRbeta diversity than healthy co-twins.

One blood sample of about 2.3 ml was taken from each donor. The germline V gene encodes CDR1 SGHRS and CDR2 YFSETQ. This CDR3 contains 13 residues. Regarding this clonotype: Its target is not known.

TCRdb reworked the 5' RACE reads into one entry per CDR3 protein, no DNA. In all, the sample yields roughly 170,000 distinct CDR3 sequences. The TCR comes from a human donor with ulcerative colitis or Crohn's disease, or a healthy co-twin of an affected twin (not recorded which). Input material: blood. The chain recombines TRBV5-1 with TRBJ1-4. CDR3 loop: CASSLSVGNKLFF.